This T cell receptor (delta chain) comes out of a study of gamma-delta T cells after stem cell transplantation. This clone has a handful of counts. TCRdb ran CATT on the RT-PCR reads. The repertoire holds about 2,600 delta-chain clones, with approximately 3% as singletons. The CDR3 is made up of 16 amino acids. Losses at the gene ends were 0 bases for V and 4 bases for J; bases not matched to a gene: 5. Looked up from germline, CDR1 is GEAIGNYY and CDR2 is EKD. The receptor comes from a human donor. It is not recorded whose cells these are; they may come from a transplant donor. The chain has TRDV2 and TRDJ1; 12 positions agree with TRDD3. The specimen sequenced was gamma-delta T cells. CDR3 region: CACDTVLGDTNDKLIF. Here the CDR3 DNA reads TGTGCCTGTGACACCGTACTGGGGGATACAAACGATAAACTCATCTTT.